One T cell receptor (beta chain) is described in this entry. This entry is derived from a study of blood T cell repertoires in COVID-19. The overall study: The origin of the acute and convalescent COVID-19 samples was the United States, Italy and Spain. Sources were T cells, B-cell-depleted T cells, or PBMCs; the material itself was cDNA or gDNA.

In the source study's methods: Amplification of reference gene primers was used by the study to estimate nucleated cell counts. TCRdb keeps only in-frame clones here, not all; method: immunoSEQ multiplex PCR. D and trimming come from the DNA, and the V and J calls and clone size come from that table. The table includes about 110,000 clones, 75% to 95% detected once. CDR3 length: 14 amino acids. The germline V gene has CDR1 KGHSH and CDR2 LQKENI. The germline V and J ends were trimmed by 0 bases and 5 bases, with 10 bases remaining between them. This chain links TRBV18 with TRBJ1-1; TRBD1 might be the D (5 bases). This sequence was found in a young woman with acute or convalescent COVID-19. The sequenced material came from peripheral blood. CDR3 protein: CASSPPGVGTEAFF. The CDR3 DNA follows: TGTGCCAGCTCACCACCAGGGGTGGGAACTGAAGCTTTCTTT.